Shown below are 17 T cell receptor beta chains from a single sample sequenced in a study of CD8+CD57+ T cells in acquired aplastic anemia. Template material for TCR beta VDJ and CDR3 profiling consisted of genomic DNA. MiXCR was run by TCRdb on the reads, yielding one entry per CDR3 protein. The top ten hold roughly 1.8% of the sample, which has 180,000 or so distinct CDR3 sequences, around half seen once. In patients chosen for sequencing, flow cytometry had shown CD8+CD57+ cell expansion. Sequenced input: sorted CD4+, CD8+, or CD8+CD57+ T cells (not recorded which) from PBMCs. These receptors came from a human donor with aplastic anemia.

The gene calls are TRBV10-3 and TRBJ2-5; D remains ambiguous. Trimming pared 10 bases from V and 5 bases from J, leaving 11 bases between. The CDR3 length is 11 residues. Germline assignment: CDR1 ENHRY and CDR2 SYGVKD. CDR3 DNA sequence: TGTGCCAGCGCGGAAGGGGAGACCCAGTACTTC. Protein product: CASAEGETQYF.

Concerning this clonotype: At one boundary the junction diverges from the germline segment, which might be a read error. The rearrangement joins TRBV15 to TRBJ1-4; no clear D. Germline CDR1 reads LNHNV; CDR2 reads YYDKDF (reference sequence). The CDR3 has 15 amino acids. The DNA for the CDR3 is TGTGCCACCAGGAGCGAGGTGACGACTAATGAAAAACTGCTTTTT. This translates into CATRSEVTTNEKLLF.

The chain employs TRBV11-2 and TRBJ1-6, with 7 bases identical to TRBD1. Germline V gene lookup returns CDR1 SGHAT and CDR2 FQNNGV. V lost 3 bases and J lost 7; bases outside the gene matches: 9. There are 16 residues in the CDR3. Here the CDR3 reads CASSLGTGQVNSPLHF. Written as DNA, the CDR3 is TGTGCCAGCAGCTTGGGGACCGGACAGGTGAATTCACCCCTCCACTTT.

In this sample, this clonotype turned up many times. The CDR3 nucleotides are TGCGCCAGCAGCTTGTCGGAAGTGTATGGCTACACCTTC. Its translation is CASSLSEVYGYTF. The rearrangement joins TRBV5-1 to TRBJ1-2, with D unclear. Between the trimmed V and J ends, which lost 1 base and 5 bases, there was a span of 9 bases. CDR1 and CDR2 from the germline V gene are SGHRS and YFSETQ. This CDR3 contains 13 residues.

Only a few counts were recorded for this clonotype. CDR3 sequence reads: CATSRDLTSIEQFF. The CDR3, as DNA: TGTGCCACCAGCAGAGATCTGACTAGCATTGAGCAGTTCTTC. The chain employs TRBV15 and TRBJ2-1, with 7 bases that match TRBD2. CDR1 and CDR2 (germline): LNHNV, YYDKDF (reference sequence). The V gene end was trimmed by 0 bases and the J gene end by 9 bases; junction bases not matched to a gene: 5. The CDR3 is 14 residues long. The full variable domain, completed using reference TRBV15 and TRBJ2-1, is DAMVIQNPRYQVTQFGKPVTLSCSQTLNHNVMYWYQQKSSQAPKLLFHYYDKDFNNEADTPDNFQSRRPNTSFCFLDIRSPGLGDTAMYLCATSRDLTSIEQFFGPGTRLTVL.

The chain carries TRBV7-2 and TRBJ2-5; the match to TRBD2 covers 8 bases. Germline CDR1 is SGHTA and CDR2 is FQGNSA. This CDR3 is 14 amino acids long. Losses at the gene ends were 2 bases for V and 1 base for J; bases not matched to a gene: 0. As DNA, the CDR3 is TGTGCCAGCAGCTTAAGCGGGGGCCAAGAGACCCAGTACTTC. Its protein is CASSLSGGQETQYF.

This clonotype was counted at least ten times. This chain connects TRBV20-1 to TRBJ2-1, with unresolved D. CDR3 length: 13 amino acids. Germline loops: CDR1 DFQATT, CDR2 SNEGSKA (reference sequence). The V and J ends lost 0 bases and 8 bases respectively, with 11 bases between them. For the CDR3, the DNA is TGCAGTGCTAGAGATTTTTACGAGGATGAGCAGTTCTTC. This encodes CSARDFYEDEQFF.

The chain joins TRBV29-1 to TRBJ2-7; D gene uncertain. Germline V gives CDR1 SQVTM, CDR2 ANQGSEA. V was shortened by 1 base and J by 6 bases, with 10 bases between the two germline ends. The CDR3 is made up of 12 amino acids. The CDR3 DNA follows: TGCAGCGTTGAAGGCACGGCGGCCGAGCAGTACTTC. Protein sequence: CSVEGTAAEQYF.

This clonotype was recorded a few times. The chain combines TRBV27 with TRBJ1-1; the D gene is possibly TRBD1 (6 bases). The CDR3 has 14 amino acids. Germline values: CDR1 MNHEY, CDR2 SMNVEV (reference sequence). Trimming removed 1 base from V and 6 bases from J, with 12 bases in between. The CDR3 spells CASSLYRVTAEAFF. CDR3 nucleotides: TGTGCCAGCAGTTTATACAGGGTGACGGCTGAAGCTTTCTTT.

This clonotype was seen ten or more times. This chain links TRBV5-5 with TRBJ1-2; D perhaps matches TRBD1 (6 bases). The CDR3 runs 15 residues. CDR1 and CDR2 (germline): SGHKS, YYEKEE (reference sequence). Trimming stripped 0 bases from V and 0 bases from J, with 9 bases between. The CDR3 DNA sequence: TGTGCCAGCAGCTTGGAACAGGGTACTAACTATGGCTACACCTTC. This encodes CASSLEQGTNYGYTF.

This clonotype was counted many times. The J gene is TRBJ1-4, the V gene TRBV12-3 or TRBV12-4; the D gene is possibly TRBD1 (6 bases). V was pared by 6 bases and J by 8 bases, with 19 bases between. The CDR3 consists of 15 residues. The CDR3 loop reads CASRLLQGIGEKLFF. The CDR3 nucleotides are TGTGCCAGCAGACTACTTCAGGGGATTGGAGAAAAACTGTTTTTT.

The V gene is TRBV9, the J gene TRBJ2-3; no clear D gene. Germline assignment: CDR1 SGDLS and CDR2 YYNGEE. Trimming shortened V by 4 bases and J by 4 bases, and 16 bases separated the two germline ends. This CDR3 is built from 15 residues. Here the CDR3 reads CASSSSESWADTQYF. Written as DNA, the CDR3 is TGTGCCAGCAGCTCGAGCGAGTCTTGGGCAGATACGCAGTATTTT.

This clonotype occurred once. The V call is TRBV19, the J call TRBJ2-7; D gene uncertain. Trimming took 2 bases from V and 1 from J, leaving 12 bases between them. CDR3 size: 15 residues. Germline CDR1 is LNHDA and CDR2 is SQIVND (reference sequence). CDR3 loop: CASSITLWGSYEQYF. In DNA, the CDR3 is TGTGCCAGTAGTATAACCCTCTGGGGTTCCTACGAGCAGTACTTC.

J is TRBJ2-5 and V is TRBV7-7, with TRBD1 as a possible D gene (6 bases). The V end was cut by 1 base, the J end by 4 bases, with 16 bases between. Germline V gene data show CDR1 as SSHAT and CDR2 as FNYEAQ (reference sequence). The CDR3 covers 16 residues. CDR3 in amino acids: CASSLGRQVRGETQYF. CDR3 coding DNA: TGTGCCAGCAGCTTAGGAAGACAGGTTCGAGGAGAGACCCAGTACTTC.

The rearrangement links TRBV14 to TRBJ2-1; TRBD2 matches 9 bases. The CDR3 extends over 17 amino acids. Germline V gene data show CDR1 as SGHDN and CDR2 as FVKESK. J lost 0 bases, V lost 5 bases, and 8 bases had no gene match. DNA of the CDR3: TGTGCCAGCAGCATAGACAGAGCGGGAGGCTCCTACAATGAGCAGTTCTTC. It specifies CASSIDRAGGSYNEQFF.

In its sample, this clonotype was seen many times. The V call is TRBV5-6, the J call TRBJ2-7; no clear D gene. This CDR3 has 13 amino acids. CDR1 and CDR2 from the germline V gene are SGHDT and YYEEEE. V was pared by 1 base and J by 2 bases, with 7 bases between. The CDR3 DNA reads TGTGCCAGCAGCTTGTCAGTAACCTACGAGCAGTACTTC. This gives the protein CASSLSVTYEQYF.

The chain couples TRBV25-1 to TRBJ2-2; a weak D match, TRBD1 (5 bases). Trimming pared 3 bases from V and 6 bases from J, leaving 20 bases between. Germline values: CDR1 MGHDK, CDR2 SYGVNS. This CDR3 region has 17 residues. The chain's CDR3 is CASSDPGPERIAGELFF. In DNA form, the CDR3 reads TGTGCCAGCAGTGACCCAGGGCCGGAGAGAATCGCCGGGGAGCTGTTTTTT.